A selection of T cell receptor beta chains follows, all from one sample in a study of T cell responses to AZD1222 COVID-19 vaccine. Clones were read by immunoSEQ multiplex PCR, and TCRdb kept only the in-frame ones, dropping some. The data show approximately 130,000 clones, over 90% seen once. The sequences come from peripheral blood, collected on day 0 of AZD1222 vaccination. These receptors originate from an adult in good health. Both conserved end residues are part of each CDR3. Fields, in order: V gene, D gene, clone size, J gene, CDR3 protein, CDR3 DNA. The D gene is left open where the match is weak. Rows may omit the clone size; those that give it use once, few, many or a size class.

V: TRBV28; D: .; size: .; J: TRBJ2-7; CDR3: CATRAVISYEQYF; DNA: TGTGCCACCCGAGCGGTTATCTCCTACGAGCAGTACTTC
V: TRBV4-3; D: .; size: .; J: TRBJ2-2; CDR3: CASSQSSAGPNTGELFF; DNA: TGCGCCAGCAGCCAATCCTCGGCAGGGCCTAACACCGGGGAGCTGTTTTTT
V: TRBV5-4; D: .; size: .; J: TRBJ2-7; CDR3: CASSLVRGGEQYF; DNA: TGTGCCAGCAGCTTGGTAAGGGGCGGGGAGCAGTACTTC
V: TRBV19; D: .; size: .; J: TRBJ1-6; CDR3: CASSMGYNSPLHF; DNA: TGTGCCAGTAGTATGGGGTATAATTCACCCCTCCACTTT
V: TRBV7-2; D: TRBD1; size: .; J: TRBJ1-1; CDR3: CASSPGTGLPTEAFF; DNA: TGTGCCAGCAGCCCCGGGACAGGGCTTCCCACTGAAGCTTTCTTT
V: TRBV19; D: .; size: once; J: TRBJ2-3; CDR3: CASKNRQGRTDTQYF; DNA: TGTGCCAGTAAAAACCGGCAGGGCCGCACAGATACGCAGTATTTT
V: TRBV5-6; D: TRBD1; size: .; J: TRBJ2-5; CDR3: CASSGTGDRLSQETQYF; DNA: TGTGCCAGCAGCGGTACCGGGGACAGGCTTTCCCAAGAGACCCAGTACTTC
V: TRBV28; D: .; size: few; J: TRBJ1-5; CDR3: CASSSWAGAGGNNQPQHF; DNA: TGTGCCAGCAGCTCATGGGCGGGGGCCGGCGGTAACAATCAGCCCCAGCATTTT
V: TRBV27; D: .; size: .; J: TRBJ1-6; CDR3: CASSLSLGLGSPLHF; DNA: TGTGCCAGCAGTTTATCGCTGGGCTTGGGGTCACCCCTCCACTTT
V: TRBV3-1/TRBV3-2; D: .; size: .; J: TRBJ2-7; CDR3: CASSRRTDYEQYF; DNA: TGTGCCAGCAGCCGCCGGACAGACTACGAGCAGTACTTC